The next 25 T cell receptor beta chains were all read from a single sample in a study of T cell changes during pregnancy in multiple sclerosis. Data came from immunoSEQ multiplex PCR; TCRdb stores just in-frame clones and leaves some out. The sample consists of 49,000 or so clones, almost 95% of them appearing once. Sequenced material: peripheral blood, taken in the third trimester of pregnancy. Source of these receptors: a female donor with multiple sclerosis, enrolled in a pregnancy study.

The V call is TRBV27, the J call TRBJ2-7; 11 nucleotides align to TRBD2. CDR1 is MNHEY and CDR2 is SMNVEV in the germline V gene (reference sequence). The V and J ends lost 5 bases and 3 bases, in that order; junction bases with no gene match: 9. The CDR3 loop spans 16 amino acids. CDR3 bases: TGTGCCAGCAGTCCCGATAGCGGGAGGGCCGACTACGAGCAGTACTTC. This encodes CASSPDSGRADYEQYF.

This chain connects TRBV14 to TRBJ2-7; D unclear. The germline gives CDR1 SGHDN, CDR2 FVKESK. V lost 1 base, J lost 1 base, and 17 bases lay in between. This CDR3 has 17 amino acids. CDR3 bases: TGTGCCAGCAGCCAAGCATCCAGCGAGACTCTATCCTACGAGCAGTACTTC. This codes for CASSQASSETLSYEQYF.

This CDR3 is CASSLAPGRANGELFF. The CDR3 DNA is TGTGCCAGCAGCTTAGCCCCCGGGAGGGCCAACGGGGAGCTGTTTTTT. The rearrangement joins TRBV7-2 to TRBJ2-2; 8 positions agree with TRBD2. V trimming: 0 bases; J trimming: 7 bases; junction bases outside the gene matches: 7. This CDR3 is 16 amino acids long. CDR1 is SGHTA and CDR2 is FQGNSA in the germline V gene.

The chain employs TRBV27 and TRBJ2-5; TRBD2 matches at 12 bases. CDR1 and CDR2 (germline): MNHEY, SMNVEV (reference sequence). V trimming: 4 bases; J trimming: 4 bases; junction bases outside the gene matches: 1. The CDR3 covers 14 residues. The CDR3 loop reads CASSSGLAGETQYF. In nucleotides, the CDR3 is TGTGCCAGCAGTTCGGGACTAGCGGGAGAGACCCAGTACTTC.

J is TRBJ2-1 and V is TRBV19, with TRBD1 matching 11 bases. Germline-derived CDR1 and CDR2 are LNHDA and SQIVND (reference sequence). This CDR3 is 17 amino acids long. Trimming cost V 3 bases and J 8 bases; bases outside gene matches: 12. The CDR3, as DNA: TGTGCCAGTAGTATGGGACAGGGGGTCTCGACCGTCGATGAGCAGTTCTTC. This gives the protein CASSMGQGVSTVDEQFF.

V and J are TRBV5-6 and TRBJ1-4; 10 nucleotides agree with TRBD1. Germline V lookup: CDR1 SGHDT, CDR2 YYEEEE. Trimming at V came to 2 bases and at J to 5 bases, leaving 3 bases not matched to a gene. CDR3 size: 15 residues. CDR3 in amino acids: CASSFPGQGNEKLFF. The CDR3 coding sequence is TGTGCCAGCAGCTTTCCGGGACAGGGGAATGAAAAACTGTTTTTT.

The CDR3 DNA follows: TGCGCCAGCAGCCAAGACTCCGTTTCTGAAGCTTTCTTT. Translated, it gives CASSQDSVSEAFF. This chain connects TRBV4-3 to TRBJ1-1; D not certain. V lost 0 bases and J 6 bases, leaving 8 bases between the germline ends. There are 13 residues in the CDR3. CDR1 is LGHNA and CDR2 is YSLEER in the germline V gene.

This chain joins TRBV30 and TRBJ2-7; D is perhaps TRBD2 (6 bases). V was clipped by 0 bases and J by 2 bases, with 8 bases between them. The CDR3 length is 13 residues. Germline values: CDR1 GTSNPN, CDR2 SVGIG (reference sequence). The CDR3, as DNA: TGTGCCTGGAGTGTGGGGGGAACCTACGAGCAGTACTTC. Translation: CAWSVGGTYEQYF.

The chain links TRBV2 to TRBJ1-5; D is ambiguous. Germline CDR1 reads SNHLY; CDR2 reads FYNNEI. CDR3 length: 13 amino acids. Between the trimmed V and J ends, which lost 6 bases and 4 bases, there was a span of 10 bases. The CDR3: CASRAGDNQPQHF. The CDR3 nucleotides are TGTGCCAGCAGGGCCGGGGATAATCAGCCCCAGCATTTT.

V is TRBV28 and J is TRBJ2-2; 13 positions match TRBD2. This CDR3 has 16 residues. Trimming removed 5 bases from V and 5 bases from J; junction bases left unmatched: 5. Germline loops: CDR1 MDHEN, CDR2 SYDVKM. CDR3 loop: CASSIPTSGRTGELFF. The CDR3 DNA reads as TGTGCCAGCAGTATTCCGACTAGCGGGAGGACCGGGGAGCTGTTTTTT.

The chain recombines TRBV28 with TRBJ1-2; D remains ambiguous. The CDR3 consists of 13 residues. Trimming removed 2 bases from V and 9 bases from J, with 13 bases in between. Germline V gene sequence: CDR1 MDHEN, CDR2 SYDVKM. The CDR3 sequence is CASSLSPARSYTF. The CDR3, as DNA: TGTGCCAGCAGTTTAAGCCCCGCGAGAAGCTACACCTTC.

The chain couples TRBV7-3 to TRBJ1-5; no reliable D call. V lost 8 bases to trimming and J lost 2 bases, with 13 bases between them. Per the germline V gene, CDR1 is SGHTA and CDR2 is FQGTGA. This CDR3 contains 14 residues. DNA for the CDR3: TGTGCCAGCGGGAGCAGGAGGGGCAATCAGCCCCAGCATTTT. Amino acid sequence: CASGSRRGNQPQHF.

V is TRBV9 and J is TRBJ2-2; 8 bases line up with TRBD2. The V and J ends lost 0 bases and 1 base, in that order; junction bases with no gene match: 5. The germline V gene has CDR1 SGDLS and CDR2 YYNGEE. This CDR3 has 17 amino acids. In DNA, the CDR3 is TGTGCCAGCAGCGTAGGGAGCGGGAGCGAGAACACCGGGGAGCTGTTTTTT. It translates to CASSVGSGSENTGELFF. The full variable domain, completed using reference TRBV9 and TRBJ2-2, is DSGVTQTPKHLITATGQRVTLRCSPRSGDLSVYWYQQSLDQGLQFLIQYYNGEERAKGNILERFSAQQFPDLHSELNLSSLELGDSALYFCASSVGSGSENTGELFFGEGSRLTVL.

The table lists this clone with a few counts. The genes are TRBV13 and TRBJ2-5, with D tentatively TRBD2 (5 bases). The V and J ends lost 5 bases and 5 bases respectively, with 9 bases between them. The germline V gene has CDR1 PRHDT and CDR2 FYEKMQ (reference sequence). The CDR3 length is 12 residues. As DNA, the CDR3 is TGTGCCAGCAGCACCGGGGTGGAGACCCAGTACTTC. Translated: CASSTGVETQYF. Filled out from reference TRBV13 and TRBJ2-5, the complete variable domain reads AAGVIQSPRHLIKEKRETATLKCYPIPRHDTVYWYQQGPGQDPQFLISFYEKMQSDKGSIPDRFSAQQFSDYHSELNMSSLELGDSALYFCASSTGVETQYFGPGTRLLVL.

This chain uses TRBV7-9 with TRBJ2-7, with D maybe TRBD2 (6 bases). V shed 4 bases and J shed 2 bases, with 9 bases lying between them. CDR3 length: 13 amino acids. Germline lookup yields CDR1 SEHNR and CDR2 FQNEAQ (reference sequence). In nucleotides, the CDR3 is TGTGCCAGCAGCTCTGGGGGGACCTACGAGCAGTACTTC. Translating it yields CASSSGGTYEQYF. The variable domain in full, completed from reference TRBV7-9 and TRBJ2-7, reads DTGVSQNPRHKITKRGQNVTFRCDPISEHNRLYWYRQTLGQGPEFLTYFQNEAQLEKSRLLSDRFSAERPKGSFSTLEIQRTEQGDSAMYLCASSSGGTYEQYFGPGTRLTVT.

The V and J genes are TRBV19 and TRBJ1-2, with a weak D call TRBD1 (5 bases). Germline CDR1 LNHDA, CDR2 SQIVND (reference sequence). V was shortened by 0 bases and J by 4 bases, with 12 bases between the two germline ends. CDR3 length: 15 amino acids. DNA for the CDR3: TGTGCCAGTAGTATAGATCCTATGGGGGGCTATGGCTACACCTTC. Translation gives CASSIDPMGGYGYTF.

The chain links TRBV5-4 to TRBJ2-1; 7 positions agree with TRBD2. The germline gives CDR1 SGHNT, CDR2 YYREEE (reference sequence). The junction had 11 bases not matched to a gene; V was cut back by 5 bases and J by 0 bases. The CDR3 spans 17 residues. CDR3 DNA: TGTGCCAGCAGTCGACGGGATCGCGGGAGCTCCTACAATGAGCAGTTCTTC. This encodes CASSRRDRGSSYNEQFF.

The V and J genes are TRBV4-1 and TRBJ1-1, with D perhaps matching TRBD1 (5 bases). Germline CDR1 MGHRA, CDR2 YSYEKL. This CDR3 has 14 amino acids. The ends were cut back, 5 bases at V and 6 bases at J, with 16 bases in the middle. DNA of the CDR3: TGCGCCAGCAGCGCATGGGGCTCCATACCTGAAGCTTTCTTT. The encoded protein is CASSAWGSIPEAFF.

The chain recombines TRBV11-2 with TRBJ2-2; 7 nucleotides align to TRBD2. V dropped 1 base and J dropped 4; count of bases not matched to a gene: 6. Germline lookup yields CDR1 SGHAT and CDR2 FQNNGV. CDR3 length: 16 residues. CDR3 sequence reads: CASSLGWEGPTGELFF. The CDR3 DNA is TGTGCCAGCAGCTTAGGGTGGGAGGGCCCCACCGGGGAGCTGTTTTTT.

The V gene is TRBV7-2, the J gene TRBJ2-7; D ambiguous. The CDR3 has 14 residues. The germline gives CDR1 SGHTA, CDR2 FQGNSA. The V gene lost 0 bases and the J gene lost 2 bases, with 8 bases spanning the gap. CDR3 amino acids: CASSLALSAYEQYF. CDR3 bases: TGTGCCAGCAGCTTAGCTTTGTCAGCCTACGAGCAGTACTTC.

This chain links TRBV6-6 with TRBJ2-1, with D possibly TRBD2 on 5 matching bases. V dropped 10 bases and J dropped 11 bases, with 15 bases sitting between them. The CDR3 has 11 residues. Germline V CDR1 and CDR2: MNHNY, SVGAGI (reference sequence). The CDR3 region has the DNA TGTGCCACCAAGGAACTAGAGCAGCAGTTCTTC. Translating gives CATKELEQQFF.

This clone appeared a single time. V gene TRBV6-5 combines with J gene TRBJ2-5, with 7 bases aligning to TRBD1. Germline-derived CDR1 and CDR2 are MNHEY and SVGAGI. Losses at the gene ends were 6 bases for V and 4 bases for J; bases not matched to a gene: 8. This CDR3 contains 14 residues. Written as DNA, the CDR3 is TGTGCCAGCAGGATGGGGACAGCTCTAGAGACCCAGTACTTC. Amino acid sequence: CASRMGTALETQYF.

J is TRBJ2-1 and V is TRBV5-4; 7 nucleotides agree with TRBD2. This CDR3 comprises 15 residues. Germline CDR1 is SGHNT and CDR2 is YYREEE (reference sequence). J gave up 5 bases and V 5 bases, and 10 bases lay outside the gene matches. The CDR3 spells CASRSGASGNNEQFF. As DNA, the CDR3 is TGTGCCAGCAGATCTGGGGCTAGCGGAAACAATGAGCAGTTCTTC.

This chain connects TRBV9 to TRBJ2-7, with 7 bases lining up with TRBD1. V was clipped by 4 bases and J by 2 bases; unmatched bases: 6. The CDR3 is 14 amino acids. Looked up from germline, CDR1 is SGDLS and CDR2 is YYNGEE. The DNA of the CDR3 is TGTGCCAGCAGCCCCGGGACAGCGCCCTACGAGCAGTACTTC. This sequence encodes CASSPGTAPYEQYF.

This clone has just one count. The chain recombines TRBV9 with TRBJ1-4, with a weak D call TRBD1 (5 bases). The CDR3 is 15 residues long. Trimming removed 0 bases from V and 5 bases from J, with 11 bases in between. Germline assignment: CDR1 SGDLS and CDR2 YYNGEE. The CDR3 region is CASSVGIRANEKLFF. The CDR3 DNA sequence: TGTGCCAGCAGCGTAGGGATCAGGGCCAATGAAAAACTGTTTTTT.